These T cell receptor beta chains were read from a single sample in a study of T-cell reconstitution after alpha-beta-depleted transplantation in children. Using its own MiXCR run on the PCR reads, TCRdb lists one record per CDR3 protein. The sample gives under 250,000 distinct CDR3 sequences, approximately 7% of which show up once; approximately 6% is in the top ten. The specimen comprised PBMCs, sampled before TCRalphabeta/CD19-depleted stem cell transplant. These receptors were obtained from a boy aged 2 to 10 with acute lymphoblastic leukemia, due to receive a stem cell transplant. Both conserved end residues are part of each CDR3. A D gene is named only where the DNA matches it firmly. A row's size may be missing; if present it is once, few, many or a size class.

>TRBJ1-2|TRBD1|TRBV6-5|few
TGTGCCAGCAGTTACGAGGGGGCCCCCTATGGCTACACCTTC
CASSYEGAPYGYTF
>TRBJ2-1|TRBD2|TRBV18|many
TGTGCCAGCTCTCCCGGGACTAGTGCCCTAGCTAATGAGCAGTTCTTC
CASSPGTSALANEQFF
>TRBJ1-5|-|TRBV12-3/TRBV12-4|few
TGTGCCAGCAGGGGACAAAACAATCAGCCCCAGCATTTT
CASRGQNNQPQHF
>TRBJ1-4|-|TRBV29-1|-
TGCAGCGCCATCAGGTCAACTAATGAAAAACTGTTTTTT
CSAIRSTNEKLFF
>TRBJ2-7|TRBD2|TRBV10-2|many
TGCGCCAGCAGCCTCAAGGGTAGCGGGACGAGCTCCTACGAGCAGTACTTC
CASSLKGSGTSSYEQYF
>TRBJ2-1|-|TRBV25-1|many
TGTGCCAGCAGTGATCCCGGACTGTATGAGCAGTTCTTC
CASSDPGLYEQFF
>TRBJ2-7|TRBD1|TRBV7-9|few
TGTGCCAGCAGCTCAGACAGGGGCGGGTACGAGCAGTACTTC
CASSSDRGGYEQYF
>TRBJ2-3|TRBD2|TRBV6-2/TRBV6-3|few
TGTGCCAGCAACAAAGGACTAGATGGCACAGATACGCAGTATTTT
CASNKGLDGTDTQYF
>TRBJ2-1|TRBD2|TRBV7-7|many
TGTGCCAGCAGCCTCGGACTAGCGGAAGTCAATGAGCAGTTCTTC
CASSLGLAEVNEQFF
>TRBJ2-1|-|TRBV7-8|many
TGTGCCAGCAGCTTAGGGGGGTCGAGCTCCTACAATGAGCAGTTCTTC
CASSLGGSSSYNEQFF
>TRBJ2-7|TRBD1|TRBV12-3/TRBV12-4|many
TGTGCCAGCAGTGGGACAGGGGCCTACGAGCAGTACTTC
CASSGTGAYEQYF
>TRBJ1-2|-|TRBV6-5|few
TGTGCCAGCAGTTCACGCCTCGGGTATGGCTACACCTTC
CASSSRLGYGYTF
>TRBJ1-2|-|TRBV4-3|many
TGCGCCAGCAGCCAAGATTTGGGGAGTGGATTAGATGGCTACACCTTC
CASSQDLGSGLDGYTF
>TRBJ2-7|TRBD2|TRBV27|few
TGTGCCACCAGGATTCTAGCGGGGGATAACTCCTACGAGCAGTACTTC
CATRILAGDNSYEQYF
>TRBJ1-1|TRBD1|TRBV6-5|-
TGTGCCAGCAGTTACACCCCGGGACAGGGGGCTCCCATGAACACTGAAGCTTTCTTT
CASSYTPGQGAPMNTEAFF